The T cell receptor (beta chain) under discussion was sequenced for a study of cytomegalovirus exposure and HLA in healthy donors. Data came from immunoSEQ multiplex PCR; TCRdb stores just in-frame clones and leaves some out. The table lists 120,000 to 150,000 clones, approximately 91% of them singletons. In germline, CDR1 is SNHLY, CDR2 FYNNEI. The V end was cut by 8 bases, the J end by 4 bases, with 12 bases between. The length of the CDR3 is 13 residues. The TCR originated in a young woman in good health and CMV-seropositive. This rearrangement joins TRBV2 to TRBJ2-1; possibly TRBD2 for D (6 bases). The sequenced material came from PBMCs. The CDR3 region is CASGGRTYNEQFF. The CDR3 bases are TGTGCCAGCGGGGGGAGGACTTACAATGAGCAGTTCTTC.